This entry describes one T cell receptor (beta chain). As yet, its antigen is unknown. V lost 5 bases and J 4 bases, leaving 9 bases between the germline ends. CDR3 size: 13 residues. CDR1 is SNHLY and CDR2 is FYNNEI in the germline V gene. This specimen comes from a study of response to subunit inactivated influenza vaccine. Study outcomes and limitations: New T cells are recruited in small numbers by each seasonal influenza vaccination, according to the authors' suggestion.

TCRdb re-called the RT-PCR reads through MiXCR, storing one row per CDR3 protein. The data hold 500,000 to 600,000 distinct CDR3 sequences, with about an eighth observed a single time. This rearrangement joins TRBV2 to TRBJ1-5, with a tentative D call TRBD1 (5 bases). The sequenced sample was PBMCs from blood, obtained 45 days after vaccination. The sequence derives from a man in his fifties or sixties who received an inactivated influenza vaccine. CDR3 in amino acids: CASSTGPNQPQHF. CDR3 DNA sequence: TGTGCCAGCAGTACAGGACCAAATCAGCCCCAGCATTTT.